This T cell receptor (beta chain) was sequenced during a study of blood T cell repertoires in COVID-19. Study-wide context: The samples span acute and convalescent COVID-19 from the United States, Italy and Spain. The analysed material was cDNA or gDNA that came from T cells, B-cell-depleted T cells, or PBMCs.

The ends lost 2 bases at V and 0 bases at J; junction bases unmatched: 4. The CDR3 has 15 amino acids. From germline, CDR1 is SGDLS and CDR2 YYNGEE. Authors' analysis steps: Quantification of nucleated cells was approximated via reference gene primer amplification. Sequencing was performed with immunoSEQ multiplex PCR; in TCRdb, only in-frame clones are kept and a portion is missing. The V and J calls and clone size are taken from that table; D and trimming were inferred from the DNA. This sample has some 220,000 clones; around 81% occur once, and the top ten carry around 2.7%. The chain links TRBV9 to TRBJ1-1, with TRBD1 matching 7 bases. Source material: peripheral blood. This TCR came from a woman in her twenties or thirties who had recovered from COVID-19. CDR3 residues: CASSVGTELNTEAFF. In DNA form, the CDR3 reads TGTGCCAGCAGCGTGGGGACAGAGCTGAACACTGAAGCTTTCTTT.